This T cell receptor beta chain was identified in a study of blood T cell repertoires in COVID-19. The CDR3 runs to 13 residues. Germline V gives CDR1 SGHRS, CDR2 YFSETQ. J gave up 2 bases and V 7 bases, and 3 bases lay outside the gene matches. Original processing methods: From reference gene primer amplification, estimates of nucleated cell counts were derived. The table came from immunoSEQ multiplex PCR; TCRdb's copy has only in-frame clones and leaves some out. Clone size and the V and J calls come from that table; the DNA yielded D and trimming. The sample has approximately 300,000 clones, 83% seen once.

The sequenced sample was peripheral blood. The sequence was collected from a woman in her forties or fifties with acute or convalescent COVID-19. V is TRBV5-1 and J is TRBJ1-3; 7 positions match TRBD1. The CDR3 DNA sequence: TGCGCCAGCGCAGGGGGTACTGGAAACACCATATATTTT. Protein product: CASAGGTGNTIYF.